This T cell receptor beta chain emerged from a study of T cell changes during pregnancy in multiple sclerosis. Profiling relied on immunoSEQ multiplex PCR, and the TCRdb table lists in-frame clones only, not all of them. The table lists 35,000 to 45,000 clones, about 92% of them singletons, with 1.3% in the top ten. The CDR3 runs 15 residues. CDR1 MGHRA and CDR2 YSYEKL come from the germline V gene. J gave up 3 bases and V 6 bases, and 3 bases lay outside the gene matches. Sequences were obtained from peripheral blood. The chain joins TRBV4-1 to TRBJ2-1; 12 bases are a match to TRBD2. The TCR comes from a female donor with multiple sclerosis, enrolled in a pregnancy study. Written as DNA, the CDR3 is TGCGCCAGCAGGCGACTAGCGGGAGTCTACAATGAGCAGTTCTTC. Translated: CASRRLAGVYNEQFF.